The sequence of this T cell receptor beta chain was determined in a study of T cell repertoires in cytomegalovirus infection. Study as a whole: It was recently identified HLA-C-restricted and well-studied HLA-B-restricted CMV epitopes that the study used.

MiXCR was run by TCRdb on the reads, yielding one entry per CDR3 protein. Of fewer than 650,000 distinct CDR3 sequences listed, around 40% are singletons. This CDR3 has 16 residues. From germline, CDR1 is MNHNY and CDR2 SVGAGI (reference sequence). Trimming pared 6 bases from V and 5 bases from J, leaving 22 bases between. Of note for this clonotype: Its antigen is unknown.

This TCR was recovered from a human donor in good health (CMV status not recorded). Some clones in this sample may be carry-over from other donors' samples. This chain links TRBV6-6 with TRBJ1-2; D ambiguous. The sequencing here drew on cultured PBMCs, taken from culture after CMV antigen stimulation. The CDR3 DNA is TGTGCCAGCAGCCGAGAAGGGCTTTCTACGGGGTATGGCTACACCTTC. Its protein product is CASSREGLSTGYGYTF.